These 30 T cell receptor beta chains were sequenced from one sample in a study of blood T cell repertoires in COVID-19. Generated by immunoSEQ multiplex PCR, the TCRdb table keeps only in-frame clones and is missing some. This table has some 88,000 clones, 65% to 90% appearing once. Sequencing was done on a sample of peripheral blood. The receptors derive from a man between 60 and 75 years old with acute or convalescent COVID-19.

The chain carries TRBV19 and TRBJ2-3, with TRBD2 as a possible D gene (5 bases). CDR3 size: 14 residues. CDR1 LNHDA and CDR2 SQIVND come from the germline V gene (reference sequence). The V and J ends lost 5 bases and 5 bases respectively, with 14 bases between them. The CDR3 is CASSAGRARDTQYF. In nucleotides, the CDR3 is TGTGCCAGTAGTGCGGGCCGGGCCAGAGATACGCAGTATTTT.

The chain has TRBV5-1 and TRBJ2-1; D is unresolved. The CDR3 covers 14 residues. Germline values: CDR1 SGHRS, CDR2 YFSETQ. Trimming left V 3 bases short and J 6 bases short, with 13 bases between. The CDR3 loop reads CASSSIDQINEQFF. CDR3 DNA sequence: TGCGCCAGCAGCTCCATCGATCAGATCAATGAGCAGTTCTTC. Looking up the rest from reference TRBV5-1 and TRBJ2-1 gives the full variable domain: KAGVTQTPRYLIKTRGQQVTLSCSPISGHRSVSWYQQTPGQGLQFLFEYFSETQRNKGNFPGRFSGRQFSNSRSEMNVSTLELGDSALYLCASSSIDQINEQFFGPGTRLTVL.

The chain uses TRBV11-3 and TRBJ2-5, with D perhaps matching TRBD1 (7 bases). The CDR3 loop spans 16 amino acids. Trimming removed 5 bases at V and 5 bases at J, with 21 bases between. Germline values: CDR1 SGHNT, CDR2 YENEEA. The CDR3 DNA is TGTGCCAGCAGCCTAGGAGGGACAGTTGGCGCTGAGACCCAGTACTTC. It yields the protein CASSLGGTVGAETQYF. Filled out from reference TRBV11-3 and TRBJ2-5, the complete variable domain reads EAGVVQSPRYKIIEKKQPVAFWCNPISGHNTLYWYLQNLGQGPELLIRYENEEAVDDSQLPKDRFSAERLKGVDSTLKIQPAELGDSAVYLCASSLGGTVGAETQYFGPGTRLLVL.

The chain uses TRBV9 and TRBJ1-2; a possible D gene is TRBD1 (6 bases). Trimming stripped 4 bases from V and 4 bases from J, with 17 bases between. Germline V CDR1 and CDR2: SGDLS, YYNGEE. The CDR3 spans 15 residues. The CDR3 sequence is CASSPELQGPYGYTF. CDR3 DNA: TGTGCCAGCAGCCCTGAACTGCAGGGGCCCTATGGCTACACCTTC.

The CDR3 spells CASRKVGGGEKLFF. The CDR3 DNA reads as TGTGCCAGCAGGAAGGTGGGGGGAGGAGAAAAACTGTTTTTT. The chain joins TRBV2 to TRBJ1-4, with D possibly being TRBD1 (5 bases). The ends were cut back, 6 bases at V and 8 bases at J, with 16 bases in the middle. CDR1 and CDR2 (germline): SNHLY, FYNNEI. The CDR3 runs 14 residues.

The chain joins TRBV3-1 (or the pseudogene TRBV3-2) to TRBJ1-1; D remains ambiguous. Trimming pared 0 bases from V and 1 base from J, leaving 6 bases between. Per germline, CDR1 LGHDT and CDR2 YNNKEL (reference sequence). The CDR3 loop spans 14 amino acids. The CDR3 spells CASSQELRNTEAFF. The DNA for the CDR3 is TGTGCCAGCAGCCAAGAACTTCGGAACACTGAAGCTTTCTTT.

DNA for the CDR3: TGTGCCAGTAGTACATCCTTGGACAGGTTTGAGACCCAGTACTTC. Amino acid sequence: CASSTSLDRFETQYF. V gene TRBV19 combines with J gene TRBJ2-5; 7 positions match TRBD1. CDR3 size: 15 residues. Germline loops: CDR1 LNHDA, CDR2 SQIVND (reference sequence). Trimming took 4 bases from V and 5 from J; bases not matched to a gene: 10.

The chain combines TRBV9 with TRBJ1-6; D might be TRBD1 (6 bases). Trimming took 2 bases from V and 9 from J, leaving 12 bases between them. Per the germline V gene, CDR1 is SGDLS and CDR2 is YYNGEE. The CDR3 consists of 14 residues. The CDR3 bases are TGTGCCAGCAGCGTCGAGTCAGGGGTTTCACCCCTCCACTTT. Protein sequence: CASSVESGVSPLHF.

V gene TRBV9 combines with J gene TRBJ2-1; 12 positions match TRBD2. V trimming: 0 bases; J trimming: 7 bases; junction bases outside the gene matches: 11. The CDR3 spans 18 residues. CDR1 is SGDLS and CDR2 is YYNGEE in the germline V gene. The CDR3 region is CASSVEEASGGVQNEQFF. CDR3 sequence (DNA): TGTGCCAGCAGCGTAGAGGAGGCTAGCGGGGGGGTTCAGAATGAGCAGTTCTTC.

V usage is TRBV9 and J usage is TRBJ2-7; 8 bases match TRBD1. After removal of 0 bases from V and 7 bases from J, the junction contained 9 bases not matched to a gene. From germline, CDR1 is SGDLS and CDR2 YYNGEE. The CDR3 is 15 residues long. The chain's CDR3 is CASSVGRQGAREQYF. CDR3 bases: TGTGCCAGCAGCGTAGGTCGCCAGGGGGCAAGGGAGCAGTACTTC.

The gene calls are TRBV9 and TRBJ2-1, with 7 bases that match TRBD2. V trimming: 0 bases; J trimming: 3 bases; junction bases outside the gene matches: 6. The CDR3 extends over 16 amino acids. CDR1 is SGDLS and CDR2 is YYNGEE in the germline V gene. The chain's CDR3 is CASSVGTSGIYNEQFF. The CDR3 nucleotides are TGTGCCAGCAGCGTAGGAACCAGCGGGATCTACAATGAGCAGTTCTTC.

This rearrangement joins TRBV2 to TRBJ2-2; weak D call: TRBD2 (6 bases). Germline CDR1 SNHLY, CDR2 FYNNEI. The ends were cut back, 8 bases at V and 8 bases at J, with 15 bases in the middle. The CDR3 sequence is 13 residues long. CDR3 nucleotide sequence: TGTGCCAGCCGGGACTCCCGTGGGGGGGAGCTGTTTTTT. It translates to CASRDSRGGELFF.

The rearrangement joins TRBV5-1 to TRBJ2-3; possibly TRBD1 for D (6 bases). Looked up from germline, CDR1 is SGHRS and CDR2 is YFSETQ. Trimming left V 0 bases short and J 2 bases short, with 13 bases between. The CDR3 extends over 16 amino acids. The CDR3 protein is CASSLGITGPTDTQYF. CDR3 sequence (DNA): TGCGCCAGCAGCTTGGGTATAACAGGGCCCACAGATACGCAGTATTTT.

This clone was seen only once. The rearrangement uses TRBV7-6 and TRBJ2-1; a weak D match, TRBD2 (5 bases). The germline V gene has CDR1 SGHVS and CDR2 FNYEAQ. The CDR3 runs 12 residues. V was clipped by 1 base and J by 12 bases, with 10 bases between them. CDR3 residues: CASSLVGGGQFF. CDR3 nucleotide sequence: TGTGCCAGCAGCTTAGTTGGAGGAGGGCAGTTCTTC.

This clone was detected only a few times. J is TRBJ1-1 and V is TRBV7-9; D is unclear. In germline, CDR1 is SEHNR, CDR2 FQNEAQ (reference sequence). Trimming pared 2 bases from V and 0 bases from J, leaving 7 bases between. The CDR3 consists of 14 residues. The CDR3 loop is CASSLIAVNTEAFF. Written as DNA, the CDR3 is TGTGCCAGCAGCTTAATAGCGGTGAACACTGAAGCTTTCTTT.

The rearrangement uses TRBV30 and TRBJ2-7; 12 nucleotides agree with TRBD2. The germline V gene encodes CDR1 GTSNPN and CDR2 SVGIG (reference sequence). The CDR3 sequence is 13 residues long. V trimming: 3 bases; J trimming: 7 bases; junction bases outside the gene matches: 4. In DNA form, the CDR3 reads TGTGCCTGGAGCCCCGGACTAGCGGGGGAGCAGTACTTC. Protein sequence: CAWSPGLAGEQYF.

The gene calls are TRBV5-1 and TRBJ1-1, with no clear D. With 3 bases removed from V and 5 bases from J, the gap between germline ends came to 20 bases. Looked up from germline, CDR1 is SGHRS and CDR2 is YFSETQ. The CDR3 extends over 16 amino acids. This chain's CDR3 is CASSSMNTGEKTEAFF. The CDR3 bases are TGCGCCAGCAGCTCGATGAACACCGGAGAAAAGACTGAAGCTTTCTTT.

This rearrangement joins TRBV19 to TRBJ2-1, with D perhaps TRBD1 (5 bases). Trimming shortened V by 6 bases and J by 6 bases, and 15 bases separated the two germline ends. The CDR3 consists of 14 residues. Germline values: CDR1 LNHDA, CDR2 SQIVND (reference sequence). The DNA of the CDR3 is TGTGCCAGTAGAGGGCAGGGCTATCGCAATGAGCAGTTCTTC. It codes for CASRGQGYRNEQFF.

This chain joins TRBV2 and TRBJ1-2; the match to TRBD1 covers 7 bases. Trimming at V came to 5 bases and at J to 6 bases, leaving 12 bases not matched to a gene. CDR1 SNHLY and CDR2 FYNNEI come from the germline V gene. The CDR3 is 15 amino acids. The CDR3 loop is CASSSRDSRRDGYTF. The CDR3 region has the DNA TGTGCCAGCAGTTCCCGGGACAGCAGACGGGATGGCTACACCTTC.

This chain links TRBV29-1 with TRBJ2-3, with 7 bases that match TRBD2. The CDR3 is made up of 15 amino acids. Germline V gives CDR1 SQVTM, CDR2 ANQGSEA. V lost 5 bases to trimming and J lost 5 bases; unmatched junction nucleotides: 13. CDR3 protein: CSVLGLTVSGDTQYF. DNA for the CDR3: TGCAGCGTTTTGGGACTAACAGTTTCTGGAGATACGCAGTATTTT.

The CDR3 sequence: CAISDRGRRLARGTDTQYF. In DNA, the CDR3 is TGTGCCATCAGTGATCGGGGGAGGAGACTAGCTCGAGGCACAGATACGCAGTATTTT. The rearrangement links TRBV10-3 to TRBJ2-3, with 7 bases matching TRBD2. Per the germline V gene, CDR1 is ENHRY and CDR2 is SYGVKD. Trimming took 3 bases from V and 1 from J; bases not matched to a gene: 16. The CDR3 is 19 residues long.

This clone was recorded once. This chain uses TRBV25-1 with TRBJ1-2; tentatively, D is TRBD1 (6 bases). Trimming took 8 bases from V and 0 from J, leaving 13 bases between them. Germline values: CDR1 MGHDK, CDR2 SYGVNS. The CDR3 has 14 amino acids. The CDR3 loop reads CASRGAGTNYGYTF. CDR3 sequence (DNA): TGTGCCAGCCGGGGGGCCGGAACTAACTATGGCTACACCTTC.

The CDR3 bases are TGTGCCAGCAGCTTTCGAAACCGGGACAGCTTCTACGAGCAGTACTTC. Its protein product is CASSFRNRDSFYEQYF. The chain carries TRBV6-7 and TRBJ2-7; 7 bases map to TRBD1. TRBV6-7 is an ORF, and what it does is uncertain. V shed 6 bases and J 3 bases; nucleotides not matched to a gene: 14. CDR3 length: 16 residues.

The DNA for the CDR3 is TGTGCCAGCAATTCACAGGGGGGAATCGCTGAAGCTTTCTTT. Encoded protein: CASNSQGGIAEAFF. The chain combines TRBV2 with TRBJ1-1, with TRBD1 matching 8 bases. The V gene's germline CDR1 is SNHLY and CDR2 FYNNEI. This CDR3 is 14 amino acids long. J gave up 6 bases and V 7 bases, and 10 bases lay outside the gene matches.

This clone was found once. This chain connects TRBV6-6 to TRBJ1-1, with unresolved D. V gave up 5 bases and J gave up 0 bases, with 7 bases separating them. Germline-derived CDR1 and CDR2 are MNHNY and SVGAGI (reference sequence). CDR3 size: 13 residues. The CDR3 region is CASSPNMNTEAFF. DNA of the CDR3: TGTGCCAGCAGTCCAAACATGAACACTGAAGCTTTCTTT.

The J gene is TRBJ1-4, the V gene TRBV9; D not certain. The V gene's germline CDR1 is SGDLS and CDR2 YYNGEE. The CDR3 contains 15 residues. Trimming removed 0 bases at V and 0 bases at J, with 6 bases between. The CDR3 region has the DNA TGTGCCAGCAGCGTAGCAATCACAACTAATGAAAAACTGTTTTTT. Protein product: CASSVAITTNEKLFF.

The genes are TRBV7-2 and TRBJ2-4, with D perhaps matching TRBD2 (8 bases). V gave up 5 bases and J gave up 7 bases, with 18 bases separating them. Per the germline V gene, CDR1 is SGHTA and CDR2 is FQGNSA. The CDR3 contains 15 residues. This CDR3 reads CASSLWTGGGNIQYF. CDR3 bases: TGTGCCAGCAGCCTCTGGACAGGCGGGGGGAACATTCAGTACTTC.

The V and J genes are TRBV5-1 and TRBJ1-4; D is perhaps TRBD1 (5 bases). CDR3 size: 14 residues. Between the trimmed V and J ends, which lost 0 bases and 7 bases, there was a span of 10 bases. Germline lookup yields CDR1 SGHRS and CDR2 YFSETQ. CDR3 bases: TGCGCCAGCAGCTTGGCGGGGGTCTCTGAAAAACTGTTTTTT. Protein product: CASSLAGVSEKLFF.

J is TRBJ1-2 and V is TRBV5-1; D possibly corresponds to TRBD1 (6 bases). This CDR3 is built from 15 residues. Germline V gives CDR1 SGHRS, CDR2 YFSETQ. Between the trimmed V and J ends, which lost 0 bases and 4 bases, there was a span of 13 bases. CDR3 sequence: CASSLEGRDTYGYTF. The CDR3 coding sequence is TGCGCCAGCAGCTTGGAGGGCCGGGACACCTATGGCTACACCTTC.

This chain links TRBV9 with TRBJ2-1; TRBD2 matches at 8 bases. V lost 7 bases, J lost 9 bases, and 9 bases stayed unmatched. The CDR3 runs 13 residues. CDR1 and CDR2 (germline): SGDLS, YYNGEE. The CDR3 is CASGLAADGEQFF. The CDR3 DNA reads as TGTGCCAGCGGACTAGCCGCTGACGGTGAGCAGTTCTTC.